This T cell receptor (beta chain) was retrieved from a study of tumor-infiltrating lymphocytes in primary liver carcinoma. Using a constant-region primer together with ProtoScript II reverse transcriptase, TCR beta cDNA was made from about 500 ng of total RNA. Each TCR beta library was derived from three nested multiplex PCR rounds that employed slightly modified ARM-PCR. MiXCR was run by TCRdb on the multiplex PCR reads, yielding one entry per CDR3 protein. This sample carries 20,000 to 25,000 distinct CDR3 sequences, approximately 80% of them seen once, and the ten largest clones take around 29%. Co-extraction yielded RNA and DNA from roughly 20-30 mg of unsorted bulk tissue. Patients underwent surgical resection for primary liver carcinoma. This TCR was recovered from a woman in her twenties or thirties with primary liver carcinoma and hepatitis B virus infection. Input material: liver tumor tissue from sampling region 5. The subset: tumor region T5, tumor centre.

The CDR3 DNA reads TGTACTAGCAGTGAAACCCTTCCCGGGGGCGCCGTGAACACCGGGGAGCTGTTTTTT. Residues: CTSSETLPGGAVNTGELFF. This chain joins TRBV6-1 and TRBJ2-2, with D perhaps given as TRBD1 or TRBD2 (6 bases each). Per the germline V gene, CDR1 is MNHNS and CDR2 is SASEGT. This CDR3 has 19 residues.